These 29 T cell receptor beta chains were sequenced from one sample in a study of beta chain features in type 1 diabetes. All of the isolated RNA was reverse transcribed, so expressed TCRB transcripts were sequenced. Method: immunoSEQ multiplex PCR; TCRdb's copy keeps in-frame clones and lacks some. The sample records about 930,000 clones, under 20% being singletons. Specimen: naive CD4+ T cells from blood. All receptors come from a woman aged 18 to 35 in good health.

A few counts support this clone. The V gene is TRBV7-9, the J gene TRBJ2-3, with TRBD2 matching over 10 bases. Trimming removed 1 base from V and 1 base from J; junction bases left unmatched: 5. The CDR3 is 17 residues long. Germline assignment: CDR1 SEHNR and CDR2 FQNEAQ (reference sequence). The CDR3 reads CASSLGSGTSGTDTQYF. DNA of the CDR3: TGTGCCAGCAGCTTAGGATCGGGGACTAGCGGCACAGATACGCAGTATTTT. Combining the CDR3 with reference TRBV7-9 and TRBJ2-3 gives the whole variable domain DTGVSQNPRHKITKRGQNVTFRCDPISEHNRLYWYRQTLGQGPEFLTYFQNEAQLEKSRLLSDRFSAERPKGSFSTLEIQRTEQGDSAMYLCASSLGSGTSGTDTQYFGPGTRLTVL.

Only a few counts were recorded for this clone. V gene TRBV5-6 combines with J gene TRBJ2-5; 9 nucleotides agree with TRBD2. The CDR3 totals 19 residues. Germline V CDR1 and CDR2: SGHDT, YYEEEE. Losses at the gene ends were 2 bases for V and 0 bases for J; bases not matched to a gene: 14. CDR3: CASSLLAGAPTSYQETQYF. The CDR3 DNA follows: TGTGCCAGCAGCTTATTAGCGGGAGCCCCCACTTCGTACCAAGAGACCCAGTACTTC.

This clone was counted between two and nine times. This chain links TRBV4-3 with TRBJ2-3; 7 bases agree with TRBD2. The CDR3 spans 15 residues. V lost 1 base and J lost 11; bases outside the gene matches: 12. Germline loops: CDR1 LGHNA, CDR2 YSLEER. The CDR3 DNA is TGCGCCAGCAGCCAAGTAGCGGGTACCACGGGCGAGCAGTATTTT. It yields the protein CASSQVAGTTGEQYF.

The CDR3 region is CASSLERSGTSGYEQYF. In DNA form, the CDR3 reads TGTGCCAGCAGCTTGGAACGGAGCGGGACTAGCGGATACGAGCAGTACTTC. The rearrangement joins TRBV5-6 to TRBJ2-7; 11 nucleotides match TRBD2. Germline CDR1 reads SGHDT; CDR2 reads YYEEEE. V was clipped by 0 bases and J by 4 bases; unmatched bases: 9. The CDR3 has 17 residues. The variable domain in full, completed from reference TRBV5-6 and TRBJ2-7, reads DAGVTQSPTHLIKTRGQQVTLRCSPKSGHDTVSWYQQALGQGPQFIFQYYEEEERQRGNFPDRFSGHQFPNYSSELNVNALLLGDSALYLCASSLERSGTSGYEQYFGPGTRLTVT.

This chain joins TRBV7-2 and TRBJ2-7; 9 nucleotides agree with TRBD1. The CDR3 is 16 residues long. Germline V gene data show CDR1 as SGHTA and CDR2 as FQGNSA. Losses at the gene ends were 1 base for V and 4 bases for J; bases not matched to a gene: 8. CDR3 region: CASSLEGTGIGYEQYF. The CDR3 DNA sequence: TGTGCCAGCAGCTTAGAAGGGACAGGGATCGGGTACGAGCAGTACTTC.

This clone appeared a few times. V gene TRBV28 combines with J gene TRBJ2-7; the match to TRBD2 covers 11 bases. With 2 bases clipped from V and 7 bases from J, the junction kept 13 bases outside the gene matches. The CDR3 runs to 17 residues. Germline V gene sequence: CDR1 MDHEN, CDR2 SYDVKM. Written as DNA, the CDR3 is TGTGCCAGCAGTTTACAAACTAGCGGGAGTCGAGCGTGGGAGCAGTACTTC. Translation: CASSLQTSGSRAWEQYF.

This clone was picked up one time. The CDR3 reads CASSIQTASEQYF. CDR3 in DNA: TGCGCCAGCAGCATACAGACGGCCAGCGAGCAGTACTTC. The chain recombines TRBV4-3 with TRBJ2-7; D is unclear. Trimming stripped 5 bases from V and 6 bases from J, with 14 bases between. The germline V gene encodes CDR1 LGHNA and CDR2 YSLEER. The CDR3 sequence is 13 residues long.

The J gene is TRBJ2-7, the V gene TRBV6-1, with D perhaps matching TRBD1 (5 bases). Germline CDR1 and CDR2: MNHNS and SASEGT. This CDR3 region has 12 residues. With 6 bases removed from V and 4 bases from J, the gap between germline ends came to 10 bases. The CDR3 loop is CASSQGWYEQYF. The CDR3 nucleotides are TGTGCCAGCAGCCAGGGTTGGTACGAGCAGTACTTC.

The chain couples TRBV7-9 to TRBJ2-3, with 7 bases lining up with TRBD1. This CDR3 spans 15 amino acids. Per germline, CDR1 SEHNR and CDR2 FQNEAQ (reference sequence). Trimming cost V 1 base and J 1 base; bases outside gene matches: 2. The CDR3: CASSLGDSRTDTQYF. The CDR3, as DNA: TGTGCCAGCAGCTTAGGGGACAGTCGCACAGATACGCAGTATTTT. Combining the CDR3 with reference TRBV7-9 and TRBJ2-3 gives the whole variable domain DTGVSQNPRHKITKRGQNVTFRCDPISEHNRLYWYRQTLGQGPEFLTYFQNEAQLEKSRLLSDRFSAERPKGSFSTLEIQRTEQGDSAMYLCASSLGDSRTDTQYFGPGTRLTVL.

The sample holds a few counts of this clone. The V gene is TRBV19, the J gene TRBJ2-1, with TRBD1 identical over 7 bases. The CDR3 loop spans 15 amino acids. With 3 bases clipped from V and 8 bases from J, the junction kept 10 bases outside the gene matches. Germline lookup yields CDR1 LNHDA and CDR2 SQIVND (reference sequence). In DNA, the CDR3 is TGTGCCAGTAGTATTCCCAGGGGGACGAAAGATGAGCAGTTCTTC. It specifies CASSIPRGTKDEQFF.

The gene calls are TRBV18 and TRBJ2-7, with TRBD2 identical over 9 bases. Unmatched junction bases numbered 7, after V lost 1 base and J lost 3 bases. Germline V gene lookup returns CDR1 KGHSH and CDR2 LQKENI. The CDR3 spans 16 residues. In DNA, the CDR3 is TGTGCCAGCTCACCACGCGCGACTAGCGGAGGCTACGAGCAGTACTTC. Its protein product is CASSPRATSGGYEQYF.

For the CDR3, the DNA is TGTGCCAGCAGTGGACAGGGAAACAATCAGCCCCAGCATTTT. This translates into CASSGQGNNQPQHF. V gene TRBV2 combines with J gene TRBJ1-5, with 7 bases aligning to TRBD1. This CDR3 contains 14 residues. The J segment lost 3 bases and the V segment lost 4 bases, leaving 3 bases of the junction unmatched. The germline V gene has CDR1 SNHLY and CDR2 FYNNEI.

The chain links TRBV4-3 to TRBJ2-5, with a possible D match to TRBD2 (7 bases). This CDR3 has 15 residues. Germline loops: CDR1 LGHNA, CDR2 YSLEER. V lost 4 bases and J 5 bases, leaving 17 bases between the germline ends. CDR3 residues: CASSRSGGRGETQYF. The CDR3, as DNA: TGCGCCAGCAGCCGGTCCGGGGGGCGAGGGGAGACCCAGTACTTC.

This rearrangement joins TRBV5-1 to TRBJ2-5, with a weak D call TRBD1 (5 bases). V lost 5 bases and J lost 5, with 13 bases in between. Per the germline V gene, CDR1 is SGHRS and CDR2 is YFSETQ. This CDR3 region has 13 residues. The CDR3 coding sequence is TGCGCCAGCAGTTATAGGGGCGTTGAGACCCAGTACTTC. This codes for CASSYRGVETQYF.

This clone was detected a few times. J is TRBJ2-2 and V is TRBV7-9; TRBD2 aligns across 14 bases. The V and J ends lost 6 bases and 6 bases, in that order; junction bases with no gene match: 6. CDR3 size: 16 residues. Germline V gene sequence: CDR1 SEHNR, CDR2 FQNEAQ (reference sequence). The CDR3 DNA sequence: TGTGCCAGCAGATATCCGGGACTAGCGGGAGCCGGGGAGCTGTTTTTT. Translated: CASRYPGLAGAGELFF.

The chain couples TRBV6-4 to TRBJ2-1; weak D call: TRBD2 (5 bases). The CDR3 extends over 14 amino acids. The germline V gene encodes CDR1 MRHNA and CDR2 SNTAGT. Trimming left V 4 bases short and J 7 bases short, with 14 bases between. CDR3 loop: CASSATRSGNEQFF. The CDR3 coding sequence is TGTGCCAGCAGTGCCACTAGGTCTGGAAATGAGCAGTTCTTC.

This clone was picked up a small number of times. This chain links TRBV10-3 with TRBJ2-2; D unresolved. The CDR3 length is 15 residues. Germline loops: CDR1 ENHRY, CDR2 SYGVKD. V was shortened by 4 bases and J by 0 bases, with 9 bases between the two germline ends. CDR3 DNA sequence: TGTGCCATCAGTGCAATAAGGGCGAACACCGGGGAGCTGTTTTTT. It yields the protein CAISAIRANTGELFF.

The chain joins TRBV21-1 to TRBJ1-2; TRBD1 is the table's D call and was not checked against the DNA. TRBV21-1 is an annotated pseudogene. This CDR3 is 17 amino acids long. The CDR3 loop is CASSKVWLWWQNYGYTF. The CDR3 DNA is TGTGCCAGCAGCAAAGTATGGCTTTGGTGGCAGAACTATGGCTACACCTTC.

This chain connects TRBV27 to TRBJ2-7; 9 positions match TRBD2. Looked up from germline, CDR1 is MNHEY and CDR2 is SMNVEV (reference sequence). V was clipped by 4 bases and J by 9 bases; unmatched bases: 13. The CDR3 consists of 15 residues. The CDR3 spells CASSSRRLAETTQYF. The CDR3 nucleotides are TGTGCCAGCAGTTCTCGTCGACTAGCGGAGACGACGCAGTACTTC.

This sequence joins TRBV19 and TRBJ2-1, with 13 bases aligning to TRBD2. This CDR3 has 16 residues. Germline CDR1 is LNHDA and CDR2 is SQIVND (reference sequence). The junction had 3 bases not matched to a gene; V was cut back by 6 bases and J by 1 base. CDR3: CASSGTSGISYNEQFF. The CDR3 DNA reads TGTGCCAGTAGCGGGACTAGCGGGATTTCCTACAATGAGCAGTTCTTC. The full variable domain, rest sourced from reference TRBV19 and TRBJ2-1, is DGGITQSPKYLFRKEGQNVTLSCEQNLNHDAMYWYRQDPGQGLRLIYYSQIVNDFQKGDIAEGYSVSREKKESFPLTVTSAQKNPTAFYLCASSGTSGISYNEQFFGPGTRLTVL.

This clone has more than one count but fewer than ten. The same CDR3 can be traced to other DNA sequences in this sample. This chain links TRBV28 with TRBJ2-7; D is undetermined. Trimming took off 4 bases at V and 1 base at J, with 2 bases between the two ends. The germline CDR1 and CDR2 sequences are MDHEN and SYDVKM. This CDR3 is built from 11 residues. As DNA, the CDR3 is TGTGCCAGCAGTTCGTCCTACGAGCAGTACTTC. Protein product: CASSSSYEQYF.

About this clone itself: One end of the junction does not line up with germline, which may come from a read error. This CDR3 is CASSLGSAGGPGETQYF. The CDR3 bases are TGTGCTAGCAGCTTAGGGTCAGCGGGAGGGCCTGGAGAGACCCAGTACTTC. The rearrangement links TRBV7-7 to TRBJ2-5, with TRBD2 matching 10 bases. CDR1 SSHAT and CDR2 FNYEAQ come from the germline V gene (reference sequence). The CDR3 length is 17 residues.

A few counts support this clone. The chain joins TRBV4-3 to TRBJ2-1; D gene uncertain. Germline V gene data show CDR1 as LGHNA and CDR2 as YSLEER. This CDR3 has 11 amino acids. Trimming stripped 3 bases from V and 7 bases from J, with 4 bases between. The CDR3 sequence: CASSQFNEQFF. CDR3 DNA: TGCGCCAGCAGCCAGTTTAATGAGCAGTTCTTC.

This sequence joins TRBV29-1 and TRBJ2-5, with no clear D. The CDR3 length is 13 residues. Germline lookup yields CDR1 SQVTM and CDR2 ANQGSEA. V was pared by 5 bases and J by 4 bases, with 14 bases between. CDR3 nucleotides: TGCAGCGTTTTTAGTGGAGAAGCAGAGACCCAGTACTTC. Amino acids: CSVFSGEAETQYF.

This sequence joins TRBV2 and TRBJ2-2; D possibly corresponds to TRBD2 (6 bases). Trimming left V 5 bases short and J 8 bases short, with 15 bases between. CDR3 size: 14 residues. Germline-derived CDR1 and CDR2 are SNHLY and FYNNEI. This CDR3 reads CASSQWRDYGELFF. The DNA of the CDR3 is TGTGCCAGCAGTCAATGGCGGGATTATGGGGAGCTGTTTTTT.

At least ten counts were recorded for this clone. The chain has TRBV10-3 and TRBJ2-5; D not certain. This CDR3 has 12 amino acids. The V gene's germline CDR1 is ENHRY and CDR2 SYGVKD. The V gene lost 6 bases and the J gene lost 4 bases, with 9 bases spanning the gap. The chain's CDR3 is CAIRTTGETQYF. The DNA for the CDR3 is TGTGCCATCAGGACGACCGGAGAGACCCAGTACTTC.

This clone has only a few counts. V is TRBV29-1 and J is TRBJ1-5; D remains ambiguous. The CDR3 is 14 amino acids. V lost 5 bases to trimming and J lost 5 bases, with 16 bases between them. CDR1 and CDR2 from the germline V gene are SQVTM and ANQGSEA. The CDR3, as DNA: TGCAGCGTTCGAGGTGCAGGCGCAGATCAGCCCCAGCATTTT. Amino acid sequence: CSVRGAGADQPQHF.

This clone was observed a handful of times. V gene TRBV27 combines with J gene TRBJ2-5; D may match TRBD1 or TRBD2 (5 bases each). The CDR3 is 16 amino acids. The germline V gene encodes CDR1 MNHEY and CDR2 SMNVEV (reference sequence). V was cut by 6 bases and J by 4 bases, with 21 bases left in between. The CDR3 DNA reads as TGTGCCAGCAGAACCACAGTTGGGGCTGGGGGAGAGACCCAGTACTTC. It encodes CASRTTVGAGGETQYF.

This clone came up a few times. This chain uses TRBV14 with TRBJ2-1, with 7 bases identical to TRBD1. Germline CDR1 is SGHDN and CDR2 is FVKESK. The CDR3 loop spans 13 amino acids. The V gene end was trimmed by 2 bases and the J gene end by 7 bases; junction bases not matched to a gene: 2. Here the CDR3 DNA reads TGTGCCAGCAGCCAATACAGGGGTAATGAGCAGTTCTTC. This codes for CASSQYRGNEQFF.